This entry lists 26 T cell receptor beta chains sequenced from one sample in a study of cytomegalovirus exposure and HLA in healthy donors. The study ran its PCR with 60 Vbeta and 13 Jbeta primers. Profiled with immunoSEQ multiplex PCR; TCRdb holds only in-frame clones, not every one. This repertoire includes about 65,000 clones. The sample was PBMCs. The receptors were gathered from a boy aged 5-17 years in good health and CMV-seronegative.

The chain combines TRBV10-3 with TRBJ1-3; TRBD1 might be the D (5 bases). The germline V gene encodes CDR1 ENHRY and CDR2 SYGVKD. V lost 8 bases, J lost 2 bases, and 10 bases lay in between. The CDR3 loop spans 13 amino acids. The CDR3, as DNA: TGTGCCATCGGCGGAGGGGCTGGAAACACCATATATTTT. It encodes CAIGGGAGNTIYF.

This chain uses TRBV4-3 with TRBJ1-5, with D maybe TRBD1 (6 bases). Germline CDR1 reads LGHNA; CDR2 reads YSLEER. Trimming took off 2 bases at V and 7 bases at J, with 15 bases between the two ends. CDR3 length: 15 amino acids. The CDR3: CASSQSTRGGQPQHF. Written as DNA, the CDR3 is TGCGCCAGCAGCCAATCGACAAGAGGGGGACAGCCCCAGCATTTT.

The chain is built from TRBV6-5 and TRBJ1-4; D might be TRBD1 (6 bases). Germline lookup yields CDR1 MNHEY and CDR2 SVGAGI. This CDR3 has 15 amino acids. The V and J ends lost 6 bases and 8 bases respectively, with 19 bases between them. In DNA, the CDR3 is TGTGCCAGCAGCCGACAGGCCGCCCGGTGGGAAAAACTGTTTTTT. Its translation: CASSRQAARWEKLFF.

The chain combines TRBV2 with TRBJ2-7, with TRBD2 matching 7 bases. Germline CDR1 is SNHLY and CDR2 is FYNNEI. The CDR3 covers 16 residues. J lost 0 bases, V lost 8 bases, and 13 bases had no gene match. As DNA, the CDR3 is TGTGCCAGCGGGGGGGTGGGGAGTTGGATCTCCTACGAGCAGTACTTC. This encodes CASGGVGSWISYEQYF.

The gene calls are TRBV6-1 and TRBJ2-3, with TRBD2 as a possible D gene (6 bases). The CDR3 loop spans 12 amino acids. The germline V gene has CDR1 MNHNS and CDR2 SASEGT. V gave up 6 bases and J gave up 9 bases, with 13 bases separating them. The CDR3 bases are TGTGCCAGCAGGCCCGGGACTTCAACGCAGTATTTT. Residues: CASRPGTSTQYF.

The CDR3 loop reads CASSLGRSGSTAKNIQYF. The CDR3 DNA sequence: TGTGCCAGCAGCTTAGGACGGAGCGGGAGTACAGCCAAAAACATTCAGTACTTC. This rearrangement joins TRBV7-2 to TRBJ2-4, with 8 bases identical to TRBD2. This CDR3 is 18 amino acids long. Germline CDR1 SGHTA, CDR2 FQGNSA. V lost 1 base, J lost 0 bases, and 8 bases stayed unmatched.

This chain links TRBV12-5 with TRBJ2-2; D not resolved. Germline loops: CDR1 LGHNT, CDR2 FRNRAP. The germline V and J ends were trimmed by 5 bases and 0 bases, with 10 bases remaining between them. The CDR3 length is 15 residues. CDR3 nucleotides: TGTGCTAGTGGTCTCCCGGTAGCGAACACCGGGGAGCTGTTTTTT. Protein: CASGLPVANTGELFF.

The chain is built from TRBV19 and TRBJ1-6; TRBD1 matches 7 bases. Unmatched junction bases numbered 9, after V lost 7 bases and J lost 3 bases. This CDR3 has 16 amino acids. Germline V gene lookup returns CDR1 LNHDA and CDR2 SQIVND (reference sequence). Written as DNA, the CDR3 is TGTGCCAGTACCACGACAGGGATGGTCTATAATTCACCCCTCCACTTT. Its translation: CASTTTGMVYNSPLHF.

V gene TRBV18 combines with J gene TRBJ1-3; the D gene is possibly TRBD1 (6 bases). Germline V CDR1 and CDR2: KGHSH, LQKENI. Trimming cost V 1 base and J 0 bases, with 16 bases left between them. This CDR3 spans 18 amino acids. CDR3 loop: CASSPQQGLKFSGNTIYF. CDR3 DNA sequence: TGTGCCAGCTCACCACAACAGGGCCTAAAGTTCTCTGGAAACACCATATATTTT.

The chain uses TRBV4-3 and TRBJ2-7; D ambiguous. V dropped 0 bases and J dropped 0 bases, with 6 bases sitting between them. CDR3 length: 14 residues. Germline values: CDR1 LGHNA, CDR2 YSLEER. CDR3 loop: CASSQDSYSYEQYF. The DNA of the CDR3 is TGCGCCAGCAGCCAAGATAGCTACTCCTACGAGCAGTACTTC.

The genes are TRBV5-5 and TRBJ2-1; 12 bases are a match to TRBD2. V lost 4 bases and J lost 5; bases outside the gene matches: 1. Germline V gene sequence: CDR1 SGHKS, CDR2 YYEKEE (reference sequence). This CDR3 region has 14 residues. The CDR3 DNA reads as TGTGCCAGCAGCCGGACTAGCGGGAACAATGAGCAGTTCTTC. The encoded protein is CASSRTSGNNEQFF.

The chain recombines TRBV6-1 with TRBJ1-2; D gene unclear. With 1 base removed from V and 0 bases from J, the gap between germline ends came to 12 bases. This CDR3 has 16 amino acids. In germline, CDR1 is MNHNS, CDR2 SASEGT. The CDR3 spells CASSEVSTPTNYGYTF. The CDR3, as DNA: TGTGCCAGCAGTGAAGTGTCGACACCTACTAACTATGGCTACACCTTC.

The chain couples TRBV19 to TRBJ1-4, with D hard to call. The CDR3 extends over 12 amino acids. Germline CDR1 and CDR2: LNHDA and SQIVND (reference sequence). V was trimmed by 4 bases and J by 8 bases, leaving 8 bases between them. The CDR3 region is CASSTQVEKLFF. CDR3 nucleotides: TGTGCCAGTAGTACGCAGGTCGAAAAACTGTTTTTT.

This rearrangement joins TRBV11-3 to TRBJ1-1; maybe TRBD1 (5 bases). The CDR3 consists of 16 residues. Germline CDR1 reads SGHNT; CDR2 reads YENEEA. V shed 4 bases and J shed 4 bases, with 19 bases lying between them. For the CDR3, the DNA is TGTGCCAGCAGCTCTAGAAAGGGGCCCCGCTCCACTGAAGCTTTCTTT. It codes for CASSSRKGPRSTEAFF.

The CDR3 DNA follows: TGTGCCAGCAGTGTGGACAGGGGGGGAACTGAAGCTTTCTTT. This gives the protein CASSVDRGGTEAFF. V and J are TRBV6-1 and TRBJ1-1, with 10 bases identical to TRBD1. There are 14 residues in the CDR3. Trimming at V came to 4 bases and at J to 5 bases, leaving 4 bases not matched to a gene. CDR1 and CDR2 from the germline V gene are MNHNS and SASEGT.

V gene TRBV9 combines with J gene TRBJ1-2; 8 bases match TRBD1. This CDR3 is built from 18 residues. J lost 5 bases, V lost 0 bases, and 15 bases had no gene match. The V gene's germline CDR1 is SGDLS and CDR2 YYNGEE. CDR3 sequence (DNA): TGTGCCAGCAGCGTAGAGGCAGGGGGCTTTCCTTTAATATATGGCTACACCTTC. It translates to CASSVEAGGFPLIYGYTF. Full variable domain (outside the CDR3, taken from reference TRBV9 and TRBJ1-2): DSGVTQTPKHLITATGQRVTLRCSPRSGDLSVYWYQQSLDQGLQFLIQYYNGEERAKGNILERFSAQQFPDLHSELNLSSLELGDSALYFCASSVEAGGFPLIYGYTFGSGTRLTVV.

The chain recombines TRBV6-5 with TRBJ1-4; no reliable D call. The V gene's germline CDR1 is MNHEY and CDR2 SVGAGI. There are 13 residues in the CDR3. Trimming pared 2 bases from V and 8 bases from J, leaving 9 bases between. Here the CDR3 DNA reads TGTGCCAGCAGTTACGATGGTCAGGAAAAACTGTTTTTT. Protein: CASSYDGQEKLFF.

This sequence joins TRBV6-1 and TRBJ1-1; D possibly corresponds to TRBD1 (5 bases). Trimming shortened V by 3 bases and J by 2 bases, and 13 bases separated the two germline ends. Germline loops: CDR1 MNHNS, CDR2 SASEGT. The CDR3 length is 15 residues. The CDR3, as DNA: TGTGCCAGCAGTGAGGTACAGGCCTCAAACACTGAAGCTTTCTTT. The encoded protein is CASSEVQASNTEAFF.

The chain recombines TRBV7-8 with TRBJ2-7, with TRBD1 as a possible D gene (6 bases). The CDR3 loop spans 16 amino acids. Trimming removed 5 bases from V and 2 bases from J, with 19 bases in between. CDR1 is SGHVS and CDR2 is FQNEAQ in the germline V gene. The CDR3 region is CASSPSRAGVTYEQYF. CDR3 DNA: TGTGCCAGCAGCCCCAGTCGGGCAGGGGTGACCTACGAGCAGTACTTC.

The CDR3 sequence: CASSLDQAYNEQFF. The CDR3 DNA reads TGTGCCAGCAGCTTGGATCAGGCCTACAATGAGCAGTTCTTC. The V and J genes are TRBV5-4 and TRBJ2-1; D unclear. This CDR3 region has 14 residues. From germline, CDR1 is SGHNT and CDR2 YYREEE (reference sequence). V lost 0 bases to trimming and J lost 2 bases, with 6 bases between them.

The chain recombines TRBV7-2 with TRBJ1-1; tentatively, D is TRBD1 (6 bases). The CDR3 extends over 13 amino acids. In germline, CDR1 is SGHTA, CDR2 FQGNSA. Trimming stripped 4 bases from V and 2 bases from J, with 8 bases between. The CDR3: CASSSQGNTEAFF. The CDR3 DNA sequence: TGTGCCAGCAGCTCACAGGGTAACACTGAAGCTTTCTTT.

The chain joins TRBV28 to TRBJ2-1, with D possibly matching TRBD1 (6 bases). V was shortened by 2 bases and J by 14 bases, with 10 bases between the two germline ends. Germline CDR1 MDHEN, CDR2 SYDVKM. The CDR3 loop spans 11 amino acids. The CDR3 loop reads CASSLTGREFF. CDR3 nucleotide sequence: TGTGCCAGCAGTTTAACAGGGCGGGAGTTCTTC.

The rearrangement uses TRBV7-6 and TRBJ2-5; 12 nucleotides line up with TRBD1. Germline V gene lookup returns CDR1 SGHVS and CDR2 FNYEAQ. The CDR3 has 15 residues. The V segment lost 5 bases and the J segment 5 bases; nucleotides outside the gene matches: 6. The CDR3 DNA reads TGTGCCAGCAGCCTGGGGACAGGGGGCTGGGAGACCCAGTACTTC. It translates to CASSLGTGGWETQYF.

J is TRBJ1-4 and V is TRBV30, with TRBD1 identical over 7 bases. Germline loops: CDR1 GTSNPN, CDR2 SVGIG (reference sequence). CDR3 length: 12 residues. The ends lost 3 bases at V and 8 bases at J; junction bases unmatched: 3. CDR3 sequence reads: CAWRSQGEKLFF. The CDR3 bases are TGTGCCTGGAGGTCACAGGGGGAAAAACTGTTTTTT. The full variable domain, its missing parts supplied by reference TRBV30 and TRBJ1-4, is SQTIHQWPATLVQPVGSPLSLECTVEGTSNPNLYWYRQAAGRGLQLLFYSVGIGQISSEVPQNLSASRPQDRQFILSSKKLLLSDSGFYLCAWRSQGEKLFFGSGTQLSVL.

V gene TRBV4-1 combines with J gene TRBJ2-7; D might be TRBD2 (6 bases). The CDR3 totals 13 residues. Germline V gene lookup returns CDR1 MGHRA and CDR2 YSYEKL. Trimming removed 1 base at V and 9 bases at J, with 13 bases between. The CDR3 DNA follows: TGCGCCAGCAGCCAAGGACTAGTTCTCGCGCAGTACTTC. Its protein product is CASSQGLVLAQYF.

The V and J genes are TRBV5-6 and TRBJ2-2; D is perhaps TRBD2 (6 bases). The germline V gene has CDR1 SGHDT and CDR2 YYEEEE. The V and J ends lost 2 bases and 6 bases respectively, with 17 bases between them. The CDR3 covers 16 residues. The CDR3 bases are TGTGCCAGCAGCTTTGGGGGTCCTGGAGGGCCCGGGGAGCTGTTTTTT. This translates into CASSFGGPGGPGELFF.